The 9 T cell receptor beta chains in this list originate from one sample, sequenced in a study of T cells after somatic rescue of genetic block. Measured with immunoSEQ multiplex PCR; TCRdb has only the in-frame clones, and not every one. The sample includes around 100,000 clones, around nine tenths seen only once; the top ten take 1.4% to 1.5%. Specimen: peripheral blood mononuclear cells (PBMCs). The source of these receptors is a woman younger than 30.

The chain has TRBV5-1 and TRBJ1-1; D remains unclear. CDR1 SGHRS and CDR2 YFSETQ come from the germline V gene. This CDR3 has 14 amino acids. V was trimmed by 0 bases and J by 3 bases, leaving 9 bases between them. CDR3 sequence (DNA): TGCGCCAGCAGCTTGGGTAACGGAGACACTGAAGCTTTCTTT. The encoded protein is CASSLGNGDTEAFF.

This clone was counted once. DNA of the CDR3: TGCGCCAGCAGCTTGTCCCGACAGCAAGATACGCAGTATTTT. This sequence encodes CASSLSRQQDTQYF. V usage is TRBV5-1 and J usage is TRBJ2-3; D may be TRBD1 (5 bases). In germline, CDR1 is SGHRS, CDR2 YFSETQ. This CDR3 spans 14 amino acids. Trimming pared 1 base from V and 5 bases from J, leaving 11 bases between. Together with reference TRBV5-1 and TRBJ2-3, the CDR3 gives the full variable domain: KAGVTQTPRYLIKTRGQQVTLSCSPISGHRSVSWYQQTPGQGLQFLFEYFSETQRNKGNFPGRFSGRQFSNSRSEMNVSTLELGDSALYLCASSLSRQQDTQYFGPGTRLTVL.

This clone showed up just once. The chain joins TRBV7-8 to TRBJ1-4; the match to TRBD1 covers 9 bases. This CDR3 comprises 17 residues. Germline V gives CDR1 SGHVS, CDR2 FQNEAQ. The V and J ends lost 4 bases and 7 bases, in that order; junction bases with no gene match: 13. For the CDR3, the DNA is TGTGCCAGCAGCTCAGGTCCCCCCGGGACAGGGCGTGAAAAACTGTTTTTT. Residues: CASSSGPPGTGREKLFF.

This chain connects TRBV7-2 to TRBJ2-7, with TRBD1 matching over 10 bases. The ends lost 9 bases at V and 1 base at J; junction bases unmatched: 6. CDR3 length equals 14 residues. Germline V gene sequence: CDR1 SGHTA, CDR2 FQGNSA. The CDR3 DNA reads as TGTGCCAGTAGCCCGGACAGGGGGTCCTACGAGCAGTACTTC. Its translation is CASSPDRGSYEQYF.

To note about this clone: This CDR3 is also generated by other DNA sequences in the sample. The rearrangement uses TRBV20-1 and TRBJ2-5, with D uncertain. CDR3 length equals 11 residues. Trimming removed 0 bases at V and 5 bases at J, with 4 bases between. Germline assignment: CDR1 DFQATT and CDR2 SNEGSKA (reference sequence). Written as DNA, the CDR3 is TGCAGTGCTAGAGATCAGGAGACCCAGTACTTC. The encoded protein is CSARDQETQYF.

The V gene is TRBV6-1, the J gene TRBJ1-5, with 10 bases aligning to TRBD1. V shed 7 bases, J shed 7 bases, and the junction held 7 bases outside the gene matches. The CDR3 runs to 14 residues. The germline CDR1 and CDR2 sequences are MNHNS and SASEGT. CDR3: CASKTGGARQPQHF. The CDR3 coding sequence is TGTGCCAGCAAGACAGGGGGCGCCCGACAGCCCCAGCATTTT.

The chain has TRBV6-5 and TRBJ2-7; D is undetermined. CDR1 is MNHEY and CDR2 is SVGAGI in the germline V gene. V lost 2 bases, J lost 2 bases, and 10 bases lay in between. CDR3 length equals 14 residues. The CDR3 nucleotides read TGTGCCAGCAGTTACCGGCCATGGGCCTACGAGCAGTACTTC. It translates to CASSYRPWAYEQYF.

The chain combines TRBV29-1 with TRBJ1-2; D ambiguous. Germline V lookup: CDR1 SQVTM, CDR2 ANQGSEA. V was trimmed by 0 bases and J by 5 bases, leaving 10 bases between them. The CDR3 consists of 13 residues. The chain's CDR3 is CSVEEMVGYGYTF. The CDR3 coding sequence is TGCAGCGTTGAAGAGATGGTGGGGTATGGCTACACCTTC. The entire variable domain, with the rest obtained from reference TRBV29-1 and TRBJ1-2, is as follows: SAVISQKPSRDICQRGTSLTIQCQVDSQVTMMFWYRQQPGQSLTLIATANQGSEATYESGFVIDKFPISRPNLTFSTLTVSNMSPEDSSIYLCSVEEMVGYGYTFGSGTRLTVV.

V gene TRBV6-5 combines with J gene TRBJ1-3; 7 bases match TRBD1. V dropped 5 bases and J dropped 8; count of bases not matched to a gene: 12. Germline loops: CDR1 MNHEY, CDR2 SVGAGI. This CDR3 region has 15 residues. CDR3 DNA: TGTGCCAGCAGTGCCCGACAGGGCCCGGGGTACACCATATATTTT. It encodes CASSARQGPGYTIYF.